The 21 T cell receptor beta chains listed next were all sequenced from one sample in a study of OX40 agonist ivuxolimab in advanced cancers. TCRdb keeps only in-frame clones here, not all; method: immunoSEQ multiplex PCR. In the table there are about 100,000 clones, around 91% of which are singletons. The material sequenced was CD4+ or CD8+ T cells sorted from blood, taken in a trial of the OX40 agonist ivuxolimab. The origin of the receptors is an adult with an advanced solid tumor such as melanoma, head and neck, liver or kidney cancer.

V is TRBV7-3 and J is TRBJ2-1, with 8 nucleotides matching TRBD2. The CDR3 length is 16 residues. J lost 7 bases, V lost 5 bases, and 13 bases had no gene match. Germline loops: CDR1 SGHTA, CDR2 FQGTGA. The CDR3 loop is CASSKAGTSSLNEQFF. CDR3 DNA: TGTGCCAGCAGCAAAGCCGGGACTAGTTCGTTAAATGAGCAGTTCTTC.

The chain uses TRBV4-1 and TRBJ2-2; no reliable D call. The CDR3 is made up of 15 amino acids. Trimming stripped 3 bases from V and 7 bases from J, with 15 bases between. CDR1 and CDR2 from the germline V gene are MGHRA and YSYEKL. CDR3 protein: CASSQHATAVGELFF. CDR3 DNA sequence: TGCGCCAGCAGCCAGCATGCAACAGCTGTCGGGGAGCTGTTTTTT.

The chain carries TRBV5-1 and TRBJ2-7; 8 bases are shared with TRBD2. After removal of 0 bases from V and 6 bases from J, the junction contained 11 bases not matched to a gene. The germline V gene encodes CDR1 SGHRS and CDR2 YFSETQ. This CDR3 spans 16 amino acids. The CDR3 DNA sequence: TGCGCCAGCAGCTTGGACGGGTCCAGCGGGAGTCGCGAGCAGTACTTC. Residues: CASSLDGSSGSREQYF. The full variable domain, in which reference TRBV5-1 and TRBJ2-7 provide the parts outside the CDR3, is KAGVTQTPRYLIKTRGQQVTLSCSPISGHRSVSWYQQTPGQGLQFLFEYFSETQRNKGNFPGRFSGRQFSNSRSEMNVSTLELGDSALYLCASSLDGSSGSREQYFGPGTRLTVT.

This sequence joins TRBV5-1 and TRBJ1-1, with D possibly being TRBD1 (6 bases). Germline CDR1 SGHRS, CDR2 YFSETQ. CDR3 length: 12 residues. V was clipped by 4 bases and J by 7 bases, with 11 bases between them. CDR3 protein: CASSKGQFEAFF. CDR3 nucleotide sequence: TGCGCCAGCAGCAAGGGACAATTTGAAGCTTTCTTT.

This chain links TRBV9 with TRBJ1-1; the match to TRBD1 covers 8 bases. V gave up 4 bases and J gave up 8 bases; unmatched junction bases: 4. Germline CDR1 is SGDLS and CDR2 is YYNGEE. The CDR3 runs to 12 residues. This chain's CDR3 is CASSRRTGEAFF. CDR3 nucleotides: TGTGCCAGCAGCAGACGGACAGGGGAAGCTTTCTTT.

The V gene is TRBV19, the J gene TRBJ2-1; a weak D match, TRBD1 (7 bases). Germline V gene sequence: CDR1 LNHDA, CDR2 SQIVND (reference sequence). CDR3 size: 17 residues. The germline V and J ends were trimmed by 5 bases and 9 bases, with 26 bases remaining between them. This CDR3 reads CASSPQGGASVLGEQFF. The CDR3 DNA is TGTGCCAGTAGTCCCCAGGGGGGCGCCTCTGTATTGGGTGAGCAGTTCTTC.

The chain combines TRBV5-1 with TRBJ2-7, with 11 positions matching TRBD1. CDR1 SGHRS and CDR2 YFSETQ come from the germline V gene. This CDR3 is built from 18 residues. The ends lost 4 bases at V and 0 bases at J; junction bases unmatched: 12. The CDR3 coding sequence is TGCGCCAGCAGCCTGAGGACAGGGGGCTCGGGGAGCTCCTACGAGCAGTACTTC. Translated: CASSLRTGGSGSSYEQYF.

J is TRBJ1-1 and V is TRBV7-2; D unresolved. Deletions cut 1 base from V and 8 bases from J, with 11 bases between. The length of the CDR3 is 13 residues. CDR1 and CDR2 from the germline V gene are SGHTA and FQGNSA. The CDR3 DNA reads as TGTGCCAGCAGCTTAGGGGTTCGGCAGGAAGCTTTCTTT. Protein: CASSLGVRQEAFF.

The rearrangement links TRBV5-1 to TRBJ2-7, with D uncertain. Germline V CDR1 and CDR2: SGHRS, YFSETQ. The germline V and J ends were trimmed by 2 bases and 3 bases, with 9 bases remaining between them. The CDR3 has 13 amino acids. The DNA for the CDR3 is TGCGCCAGCAGCTTTGGCGAGTTCTACGAGCAGTACTTC. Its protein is CASSFGEFYEQYF.

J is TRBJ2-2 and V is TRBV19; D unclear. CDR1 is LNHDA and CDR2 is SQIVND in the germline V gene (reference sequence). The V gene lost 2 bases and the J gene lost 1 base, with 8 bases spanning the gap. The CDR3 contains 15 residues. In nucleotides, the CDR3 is TGTGCCAGTAGTATACGTGGCCGGAACACCGGGGAGCTGTTTTTT. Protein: CASSIRGRNTGELFF.

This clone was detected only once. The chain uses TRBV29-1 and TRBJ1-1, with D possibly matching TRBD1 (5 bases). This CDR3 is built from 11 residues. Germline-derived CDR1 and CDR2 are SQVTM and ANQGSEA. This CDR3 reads CRAGQNTEAFF. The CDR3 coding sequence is TGCAGAGCAGGACAGAACACTGAAGCTTTCTTT. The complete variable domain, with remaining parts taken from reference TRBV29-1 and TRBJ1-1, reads SAVISQKPSRDICQRGTSLTIQCQVDSQVTMMFWYRQQPGQSLTLIATANQGSEATYESGFVIDKFPISRPNLTFSTLTVSNMSPEDSSIYLCRAGQNTEAFFGQGTRLTVV.

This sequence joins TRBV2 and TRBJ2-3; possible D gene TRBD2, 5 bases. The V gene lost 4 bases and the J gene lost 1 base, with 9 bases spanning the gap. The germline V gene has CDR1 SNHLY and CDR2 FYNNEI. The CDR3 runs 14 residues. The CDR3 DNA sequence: TGTGCCAGCAGTGCGTTGCGGGGCACAGATACGCAGTATTTT. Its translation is CASSALRGTDTQYF.

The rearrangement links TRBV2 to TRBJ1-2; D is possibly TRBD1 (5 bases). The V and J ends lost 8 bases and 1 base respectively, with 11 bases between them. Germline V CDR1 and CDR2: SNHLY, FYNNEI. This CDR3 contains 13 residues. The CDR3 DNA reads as TGTGCCAGCCGAACGGGGGTTAACTATGGCTACACCTTC. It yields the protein CASRTGVNYGYTF.

For the CDR3, the DNA is TGTGCTAGTGGTCCTGGGACTAGCGGGAGCAATGAGCAGTTCTTC. Encoded protein: CASGPGTSGSNEQFF. The chain employs TRBV12-5 and TRBJ2-1; TRBD2 aligns across 14 bases. This CDR3 spans 15 amino acids. Germline lookup yields CDR1 LGHNT and CDR2 FRNRAP. Trimming at V came to 5 bases and at J to 6 bases, leaving 3 bases not matched to a gene.

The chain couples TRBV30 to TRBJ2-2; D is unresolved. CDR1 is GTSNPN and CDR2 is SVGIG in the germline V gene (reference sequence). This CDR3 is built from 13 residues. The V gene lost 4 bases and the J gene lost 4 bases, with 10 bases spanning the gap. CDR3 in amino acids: CAWTHLITGELFF. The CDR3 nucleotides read TGTGCCTGGACCCACCTCATCACCGGGGAGCTGTTTTTT.

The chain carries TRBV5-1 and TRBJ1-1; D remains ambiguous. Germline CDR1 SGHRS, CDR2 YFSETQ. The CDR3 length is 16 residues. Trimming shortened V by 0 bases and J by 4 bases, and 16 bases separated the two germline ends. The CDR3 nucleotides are TGCGCCAGCAGCTTGGCATTGGGCCCTTCTGCCACTGAAGCTTTCTTT. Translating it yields CASSLALGPSATEAFF.

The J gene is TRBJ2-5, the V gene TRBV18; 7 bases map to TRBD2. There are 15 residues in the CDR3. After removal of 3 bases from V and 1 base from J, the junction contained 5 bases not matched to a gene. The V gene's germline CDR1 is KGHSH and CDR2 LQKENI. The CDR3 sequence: CASSPRGLFQETQYF. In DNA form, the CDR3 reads TGTGCCAGCTCACCCCGGGGACTATTCCAAGAGACCCAGTACTTC.

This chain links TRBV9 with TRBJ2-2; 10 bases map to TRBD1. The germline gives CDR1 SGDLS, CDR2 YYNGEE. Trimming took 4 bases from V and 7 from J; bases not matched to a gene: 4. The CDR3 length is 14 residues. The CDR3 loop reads CASSKDRGIGELFF. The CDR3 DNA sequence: TGTGCCAGCAGCAAGGACAGGGGGATCGGGGAGCTGTTTTTT.

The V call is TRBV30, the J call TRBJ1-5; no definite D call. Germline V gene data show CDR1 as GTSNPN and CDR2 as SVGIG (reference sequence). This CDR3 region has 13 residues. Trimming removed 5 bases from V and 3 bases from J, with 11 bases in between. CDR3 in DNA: TGTGCCTGGGGACCGAATGACAATCAGCCCCAGCATTTT. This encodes CAWGPNDNQPQHF.

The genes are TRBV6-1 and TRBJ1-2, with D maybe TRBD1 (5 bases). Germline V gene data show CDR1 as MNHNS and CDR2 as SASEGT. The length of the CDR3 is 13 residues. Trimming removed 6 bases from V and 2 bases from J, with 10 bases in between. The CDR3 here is CASRSRENYGYTF. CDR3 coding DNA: TGTGCCAGCAGATCCAGGGAAAACTATGGCTACACCTTC.

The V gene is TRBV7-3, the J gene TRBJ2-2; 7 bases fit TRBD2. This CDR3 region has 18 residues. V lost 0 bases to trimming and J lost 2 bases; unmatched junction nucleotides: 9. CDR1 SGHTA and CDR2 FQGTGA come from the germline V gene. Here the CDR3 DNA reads TGTGCCAGCAGCTTAACCCCCCCGGGGAGGGGAAACACCGGGGAGCTGTTTTTT. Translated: CASSLTPPGRGNTGELFF.